Many counts were recorded for the clone carrying this T cell receptor beta chain. Its specificity is not known. V was clipped by 7 bases and J by 6 bases; unmatched bases: 5. There are 12 residues in the CDR3. By quantitative 5'-RACE with molecular barcodes, the TCR beta libraries were made. TCRdb reanalysed the 5' RACE reads using MiXCR and keeps one entry per CDR3 protein. The data contain about 160,000 distinct CDR3 sequences, approximately 9.9% of them singletons. This specimen belongs to a study of CD8 T cells in ankylosing spondylitis. Regarding the study as a whole: What seemed typical of ankylosing spondylitis blood was a TCR beta motif built from several highly homologous variants. Clones linked to disease were reported to show significant enrichment in matched ankylosing spondylitis synovial fluid.

Sequenced: blood, either unsorted or a sorted T cell fraction (not recorded which). The chain joins TRBV12-3 or TRBV12-4 to TRBJ1-1, with 7 nucleotides matching TRBD1. The receptor was derived from a female donor with ankylosing spondylitis or in good health (not recorded which). The CDR3 loop is CASNSGQPEAFF. The CDR3 bases are TGTGCCAGCAATTCGGGACAGCCTGAAGCTTTCTTT.